The next 2 T cell receptor beta chains were all read from a single sample in a study of CD8 T cells in ankylosing spondylitis. TCRdb redid the calling of the 5' RACE reads with MiXCR, one entry per CDR3 protein. The data show some 350,000 distinct CDR3 sequences, about 14% seen once. Sequenced sample: blood, either unsorted or a sorted T cell fraction (not recorded which). Receptors were obtained from a male donor with ankylosing spondylitis or in good health (not recorded which).

This clonotype was seen a few times. The V and J genes are TRBV20-1 and TRBJ2-3; no reliable D call. CDR3 length equals 14 residues. The ends were cut back, 7 bases at V and 3 bases at J, with 17 bases in the middle. CDR1 DFQATT and CDR2 SNEGSKA come from the germline V gene (reference sequence). The CDR3 DNA sequence: TGCAGTGGAACAGACCCCTTCCGGACAGATACGCAGTATTTT. Translated, it gives CSGTDPFRTDTQYF.

CDR3: CASSSDRVVFGNTIYF. The CDR3, as DNA: TGTGCCAGCAGTTCAGACAGGGTAGTATTCGGAAACACCATATATTTT. This chain uses TRBV12-3 or TRBV12-4 with TRBJ1-3; 7 nucleotides align to TRBD1. This CDR3 spans 16 amino acids. With 4 bases clipped from V and 4 bases from J, the junction kept 10 bases outside the gene matches.